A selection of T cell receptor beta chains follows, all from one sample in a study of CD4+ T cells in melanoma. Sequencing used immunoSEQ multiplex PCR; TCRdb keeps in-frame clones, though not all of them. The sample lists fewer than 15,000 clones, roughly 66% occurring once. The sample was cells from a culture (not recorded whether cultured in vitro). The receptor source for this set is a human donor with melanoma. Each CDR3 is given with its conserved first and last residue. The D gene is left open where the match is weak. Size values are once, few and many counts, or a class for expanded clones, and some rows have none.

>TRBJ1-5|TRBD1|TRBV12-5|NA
TGTGCTAGTGGTTCCGGGACAGGGGGCGCGAGCGTTGGCAATCAGCCCCAGCATTTT
CASGSGTGGASVGNQPQHF
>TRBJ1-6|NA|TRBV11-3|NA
TGTGCCAGCAGCTTGGAAGTGGGCTCACCCCTCCACTTT
CASSLEVGSPLHF
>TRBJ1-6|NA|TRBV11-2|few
TGTGCCAGCAGCTTAGGAGAGGGGTCTCCACCCCTCCACTTT
CASSLGEGSPPLHF
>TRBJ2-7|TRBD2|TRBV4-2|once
TGTGCCAGCAGCGAAACTAGCGGGGGCTCCTACGAGCAGTACTTC
CASSETSGGSYEQYF
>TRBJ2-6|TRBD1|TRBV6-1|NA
TGTGCCAGCAGTCCGGGACAGGAACCCCCTAACGTCCTGACTTTC
CASSPGQEPPNVLTF
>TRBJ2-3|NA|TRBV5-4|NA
TGTGCCAGCAGCTTGGAATCAGATACGCAGTATTTT
CASSLESDTQYF
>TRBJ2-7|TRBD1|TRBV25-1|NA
TGTGCCAGCGGGCCGGGACAGGGCTTGTTGGACGAGCAGTACTTC
CASGPGQGLLDEQYF
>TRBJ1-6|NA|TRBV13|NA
TGTGCCAGCGAGGGAGTTAATTCACCCCTCCACTTT
CASEGVNSPLHF
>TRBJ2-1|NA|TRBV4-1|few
TGCGCCAGCAGCCACCCTCGAGTAGGTCCTGAGCAGTTCTTC
CASSHPRVGPEQFF
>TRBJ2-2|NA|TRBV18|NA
TGTGCCAGCTCGCTGACAGGCAACACCGGGGAGCTGTTTTTT
CASSLTGNTGELFF
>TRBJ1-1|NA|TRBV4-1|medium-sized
TGCGCCAGCAGCCACCCTAGGAACACTGAAGCTTTCTTT
CASSHPRNTEAFF
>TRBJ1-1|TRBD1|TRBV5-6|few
TGTGCCAGCAGCCAGGACAGGGTGAACACTGAAGCTTTCTTT
CASSQDRVNTEAFF
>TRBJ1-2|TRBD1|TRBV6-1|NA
TGTGCCAGCATCCCGGGACAGGGGGCCAGTTATGGCTACACCTTC
CASIPGQGASYGYTF
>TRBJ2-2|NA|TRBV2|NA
TGTGCCAGCAGTGCCCTAGAGACCGGGGAGCTGTTTTTT
CASSALETGELFF
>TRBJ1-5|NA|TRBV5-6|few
TGTGCCAGCAGCTTGAATTCCTGGGGGGCCCAGCATTTT
CASSLNSWGAQHF
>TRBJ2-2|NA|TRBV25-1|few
TGTGCCAGCAGTGAAGGTTGGGGTTACACCGGGGAGCTGTTTTTT
CASSEGWGYTGELFF
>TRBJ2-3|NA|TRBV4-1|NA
TGCGCCAGCAGCCCCAGGACCGCGGATACGCAGTATTTT
CASSPRTADTQYF
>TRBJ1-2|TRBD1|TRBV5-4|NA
TGTGCCAGCAGCCAGACAGGGGGCCGTCGGAATGGCTACACCTTC
CASSQTGGRRNGYTF
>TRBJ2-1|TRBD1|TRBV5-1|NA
TGCGCCAGCAGCACGACAGGGAAGGGAACTCAGTTCTTC
CASSTTGKGTQFF
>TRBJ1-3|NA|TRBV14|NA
TGTGCCAGCAGTTCTTGGATACCGGGAAACACCATATATTTT
CASSSWIPGNTIYF
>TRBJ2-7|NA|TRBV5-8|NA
TGTGCCAGCAGCTCCGGGACAGAGCAGTACTTC
CASSSGTEQYF
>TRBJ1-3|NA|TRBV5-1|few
TGCGCCAGCAGCACACAGGGTGCTGGAAACACCATATATTTT
CASSTQGAGNTIYF
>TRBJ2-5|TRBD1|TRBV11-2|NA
TGTGCCAGCAGCCGCCCGGGACAGGGGTCATGGACCCAGTACTTC
CASSRPGQGSWTQYF
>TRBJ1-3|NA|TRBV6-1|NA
TGTGCCAGCAGTCGGGACGTTGGCTCTGGAAACACCATATATTTT
CASSRDVGSGNTIYF
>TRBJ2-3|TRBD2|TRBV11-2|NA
TGTGCCAGCAGCCGATCCTCAGCGGGGGGCCTGTCGGATACGCAGTATTTT
CASSRSSAGGLSDTQYF
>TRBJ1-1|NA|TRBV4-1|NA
TGCGCCAGCAGTCGCGACACAGTCTATTCATCTGAAGCTTTCTTT
CASSRDTVYSSEAFF
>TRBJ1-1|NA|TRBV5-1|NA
TGCGCCAGCAGCTTGACAGGCTATGAAGCTTTCTTT
CASSLTGYEAFF
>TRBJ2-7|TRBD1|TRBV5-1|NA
TGCGCCAGCAGCTTGAGGACAGGGGACTACGAGCAGTACTTC
CASSLRTGDYEQYF